Listed below are T cell receptor beta chains from one sample, sequenced in a study of HIV-infected patients and healthy controls. TCRdb ran MiXCR on the 5' RACE reads and lists one entry per CDR3 protein. The sample consists of 18,000 or so distinct CDR3 sequences, 12% of them appearing once. The sample taken for sequencing was blood. All receptors come from an adult in good health. Both conserved end residues are part of each CDR3. A D gene is named only where the DNA matches it firmly. Only part of the rows carry a size: once, few, many, or a class if the clone is expanded.

CDR3,DNA,J,D,V,size,length
CAWTGGTTEAFF,TGTGCCTGGACAGGGGGGACTACTGAAGCTTTCTTT,TRBJ1-1,TRBD1,TRBV30,many,12
CASSFLGQNTEAFF,TGTGCCAGCAGTTTCTTGGGGCAGAACACTGAAGCTTTCTTT,TRBJ1-1,NA,TRBV12-3/TRBV12-4,NA,14
CASSPHSGTSGGPTDTQYF,TGTGCCAGCAGCCCACACTCGGGGACTAGCGGGGGGCCCACAGATACGCAGTATTTT,TRBJ2-3,TRBD2,TRBV9,many,19
CASSLVAGADTQYF,TGTGCCAGCAGCTTAGTGGCGGGGGCAGATACGCAGTATTTT,TRBJ2-3,TRBD2,TRBV7-2,NA,14
CASSLRQFSRPQHF,TGTGCCAGCAGTTTACGACAGTTCTCTCGGCCCCAGCATTTT,TRBJ1-5,NA,TRBV28,NA,14
CASSFGGERSYGYTF,TGCGCCAGCAGCTTTGGGGGCGAACGCTCCTATGGCTACACCTTC,TRBJ1-2,NA,TRBV5-1,few,15
CSARAPGKGRGTEAFF,TGCAGTGCTAGGGCTCCAGGGAAGGGAAGAGGCACTGAAGCTTTCTTT,TRBJ1-1,NA,TRBV20-1,many,16
CASSLDSGGTYNEQFF,TGTGCCAGCAGCTTAGATAGCGGGGGAACCTACAATGAGCAGTTCTTC,TRBJ2-1,TRBD2,TRBV7-2,NA,16
CSAPGRGGGTQYF,TGCAGTGCTCCGGGACGGGGGGGAGGGACCCAGTACTTC,TRBJ2-5,TRBD2,TRBV20-1,many,13
CASSLFNTGELFF,TGTGCCAGCAGTCTGTTTAACACCGGGGAGCTGTTTTTT,TRBJ2-2,NA,TRBV27,NA,13
CASTSRIGAQISSPLHF,TGTGCCAGCACCTCGAGAATTGGGGCGCAAATATCTTCACCCCTCCACTTT,TRBJ1-6,NA,TRBV12-3/TRBV12-4,many,17
CAISEPNYEQYF,TGTGCCATCAGTGAGCCAAACTACGAGCAGTACTTC,TRBJ2-7,NA,TRBV10-3,medium-sized,12
CSAREGQLFRSEQYF,TGCAGTGCTCGCGAGGGACAGCTTTTTCGCAGCGAGCAGTACTTC,TRBJ2-7,TRBD1,TRBV20-1,few,15
CASSYSSATNEKLFF,TGTGCCAGCAGTTACTCATCGGCAACTAATGAAAAACTGTTTTTT,TRBJ1-4,NA,TRBV6-5,few,15
CASSLDRGTGYTF,TGTGCCAGCAGCTTGGACAGGGGAACTGGCTACACCTTC,TRBJ1-2,TRBD1,TRBV7-9,NA,13
CASSVERGGTDTQYF,TGTGCCAGCAGTGTGGAGCGGGGGGGCACAGATACGCAGTATTTT,TRBJ2-3,TRBD2,TRBV6-4,NA,15
CSARAPQRPETQYF,TGCAGTGCTAGAGCCCCTCAGCGACCAGAGACCCAGTACTTC,TRBJ2-5,NA,TRBV20-1,many,14
CASSYKVLDTENEKLFF,TGTGCCAGCAGTTATAAGGTTTTGGACACCGAAAATGAAAAACTGTTTTTT,TRBJ1-4,NA,TRBV6-6,few,17
CASSPYPADSYTF,TGTGCCAGCTCACCGTATCCGGCGGATAGCTACACCTTC,TRBJ1-2,NA,TRBV18,many,13
CAWTSQGVGFGYTF,TGTGCCTGGACCTCTCAGGGCGTCGGATTCGGCTACACCTTC,TRBJ1-2,NA,TRBV30,NA,14
CASSGSGRGFTYEQYF,TGTGCCAGCAGTGGCTCCGGGCGGGGATTCACCTACGAGCAGTACTTC,TRBJ2-7,NA,TRBV6-6,many,16
CASSYPIAGAQQETQYF,TGTGCCAGCAGTTACCCAATAGCGGGGGCGCAACAAGAGACCCAGTACTTC,TRBJ2-5,TRBD2,TRBV6-2/TRBV6-3,many,17
CASSPDRESGYTF,TGTGCCAGCAGCCCCGACAGGGAGAGTGGCTACACCTTC,TRBJ1-2,TRBD1,TRBV12-3/TRBV12-4,many,13
CASSPRQGTTGANVLTF,TGTGCCAGCTCACCTCGACAGGGGACAACTGGGGCCAACGTCCTGACTTTC,TRBJ2-6,TRBD1,TRBV18,few,17
CASSPGAGYTF,TGTGCCAGCAGCCCAGGTGCTGGCTACACCTTC,TRBJ1-2,NA,TRBV7-2,NA,11
CASYRTGVNTEAFF,TGTGCCAGCTACAGGACAGGGGTTAACACTGAAGCTTTCTTT,TRBJ1-1,TRBD1,TRBV2,many,14
CSARGKFGGNQPQHF,TGCAGTGCGAGGGGAAAATTCGGGGGAAACCAGCCCCAGCATTTT,TRBJ1-5,NA,TRBV20-1,many,15
CASSVGQGGTQYF,TGTGCCAGTAGCGTCGGACAGGGCGGGACCCAGTACTTC,TRBJ2-5,TRBD1,TRBV19,many,13
CASSLGPAGGNTEAFF,TGTGCCAGCAGTTTGGGGCCCGCTGGGGGGAACACTGAAGCTTTCTTT,TRBJ1-1,NA,TRBV12-3/TRBV12-4,many,16
CASSLATGANVLTF,TGTGCCAGCAGCCTAGCGACTGGGGCCAACGTCCTGACTTTC,TRBJ2-6,NA,TRBV12-3/TRBV12-4,many,14
CASSSRTYSGNNYGYTF,TGTGCCAGCAGCTCCCGAACTTACTCCGGGAATAACTATGGCTACACCTTC,TRBJ1-2,NA,TRBV7-9,many,17
CASSLRAGENSPLHF,TGTGCCAGCAGTTTACGGGCAGGCGAAAATTCACCCCTCCACTTT,TRBJ1-6,NA,TRBV12-3/TRBV12-4,NA,15
CASSLERGGYTEAFF,TGTGCCAGCAGCTTGGAACGGGGAGGTTATACTGAAGCTTTCTTT,TRBJ1-1,NA,TRBV11-1,many,15
CASSLQGARAFF,TGTGCCAGCAGCTTACAGGGGGCTCGGGCTTTCTTT,TRBJ1-1,TRBD1,TRBV7-8,many,12
CAISDFQGTHEFF,TGTGCCATCAGTGATTTTCAAGGGACACACGAGTTCTTC,TRBJ2-1,NA,TRBV10-3,many,13
CASSNLSMRRRSSYNEQFF,TGTGCCAGCAGCAATCTCAGCATGAGGAGACGAAGCTCCTACAATGAGCAGTTCTTC,TRBJ2-1,NA,TRBV7-2,many,19
CASSLAPELAGAGTDTQYF,TGTGCCAGCAGCTTAGCCCCCGAACTAGCGGGGGCCGGGACAGATACGCAGTATTTT,TRBJ2-3,TRBD2,TRBV7-8,many,19
CASSPLVQETQYF,TGTGCCAGCAGCCCCCTGGTCCAAGAGACCCAGTACTTC,TRBJ2-5,NA,TRBV7-2,many,13
CASSSGTGGFTEQYF,TGTGCCAGCAGCTCCGGGACAGGGGGCTTTACCGAGCAGTACTTC,TRBJ2-7,TRBD1,TRBV7-9,NA,15
CASSLGVGEPYTF,TGCGCCAGCAGCTTGGGCGTCGGAGAACCCTACACCTTC,TRBJ1-2,NA,TRBV5-1,few,13
CASSRDGTYQSDGYTF,TGCGCCAGCAGCCGAGACGGGACATATCAGTCCGATGGCTACACCTTC,TRBJ1-2,NA,TRBV4-1,many,16
CASSIQGTYNSPLHF,TGTGCCAGTAGTATACAGGGGACTTATAATTCACCCCTCCACTTT,TRBJ1-6,NA,TRBV19,few,15
CASSEKRWTYEQYF,TGTGCCAGCAGTGAAAAACGCTGGACCTACGAGCAGTACTTC,TRBJ2-7,NA,TRBV2,many,14
CSTKTQETQYF,TGCAGCACCAAGACTCAAGAGACCCAGTACTTC,TRBJ2-5,NA,TRBV29-1,many,11
CASSQPGTGGLEAFF,TGTGCCAGCAGCCAGCCAGGGACAGGGGGTTTGGAAGCTTTCTTT,TRBJ1-1,TRBD1,TRBV7-9,many,15
CASSLNSGGYTDTQYF,TGTGCCAGCAGCTTAAATAGCGGGGGGTACACAGATACGCAGTATTTT,TRBJ2-3,TRBD2,TRBV7-2,many,16
CASGSSTGAPNTEAFF,TGTGCTAGTGGTTCTTCAACAGGGGCCCCGAACACTGAAGCTTTCTTT,TRBJ1-1,TRBD1,TRBV12-5,many,16
CASSYSRGDAFF,TGTGCCAGCAGTTACTCGCGGGGGGATGCTTTCTTT,TRBJ1-1,NA,TRBV6-5,NA,12
CASSAGPLNTEAFF,TGTGCCAGCAGCGCGGGACCGCTGAACACTGAAGCTTTCTTT,TRBJ1-1,NA,TRBV5-4,NA,14
CASTRAGLYNEQFF,TGTGCCAGCACCCGAGCGGGGCTTTACAATGAGCAGTTCTTC,TRBJ2-1,TRBD2,TRBV6-2/TRBV6-3,many,14
CASSPWGLVSTDTQYF,TGTGCCAGCAGCCCGTGGGGTCTAGTTAGCACAGATACGCAGTATTTT,TRBJ2-3,NA,TRBV7-8,many,16
CASSFGGGAGTDTQYF,TGTGCCAGCAGCTTTGGTGGGGGGGCCGGCACAGATACGCAGTATTTT,TRBJ2-3,NA,TRBV7-2,many,16